Following are 16 T cell receptor beta chains from one sample sequenced in a study of T cells after yellow fever vaccination. TCRdb fed the 5' RACE reads into MiXCR, producing one record per CDR3 protein. This sample has under 300,000 distinct CDR3 sequences; about 7% occur once, and the top ten carry roughly 0.9%. The specimen was CD4+ T cells sorted from PBMCs, collected 15 days after the yellow fever booster vaccination. The receptors here all came from a man under 40 who received the YFV17D yellow fever vaccine.

This clonotype was detected a few times. The V call is TRBV29-1, the J call TRBJ2-3; TRBD2 matches 10 bases. From germline, CDR1 is SQVTM and CDR2 ANQGSEA. The CDR3 is 13 residues long. CDR3 DNA sequence: TGCAGGGCAAGCGGGAGGGTGACAGATACGCAGTATTTT. This encodes CRASGRVTDTQYF.

The J gene is TRBJ2-4, the V gene TRBV5-1; the D gene is possibly TRBD2 (6 bases). The length of the CDR3 is 17 residues. The germline CDR1 and CDR2 sequences are SGHRS and YFSETQ. V gave up 0 bases and J gave up 5 bases, with 18 bases separating them. CDR3 DNA: TGCGCCAGCAGCTTGGCCGGAGGGGCTACTAGTCAAAACATTCAGTACTTC. This translates into CASSLAGGATSQNIQYF. Full variable domain (outside the CDR3, taken from reference TRBV5-1 and TRBJ2-4): KAGVTQTPRYLIKTRGQQVTLSCSPISGHRSVSWYQQTPGQGLQFLFEYFSETQRNKGNFPGRFSGRQFSNSRSEMNVSTLELGDSALYLCASSLAGGATSQNIQYFGAGTRLSVL.

V usage is TRBV3-1 and J usage is TRBJ2-7; no reliable D call. This CDR3 spans 12 amino acids. Germline-derived CDR1 and CDR2 are LGHDT and YNNKEL (reference sequence). Deletions cut 1 base from V and 2 bases from J, with 3 bases between. CDR3 DNA: TGTGCCAGCAGCCAAGGAACCTACGAGCAGTACTTC. It codes for CASSQGTYEQYF.

The chain is built from TRBV4-2 and TRBJ2-1, with D hard to call. The V and J ends lost 0 bases and 5 bases respectively, with 11 bases between them. Germline CDR1 reads LGHNA; CDR2 reads YNFKEQ. The CDR3 consists of 15 residues. The CDR3: CASSQEKLFNNEQFF. The CDR3 DNA reads TGTGCCAGCAGCCAAGAAAAGCTGTTTAACAATGAGCAGTTCTTC.

Only a few counts were recorded for this clonotype. V and J are TRBV20-1 and TRBJ1-6; perhaps TRBD1 as D (6 bases). The V gene lost 4 bases and the J gene lost 8 bases, with 12 bases spanning the gap. CDR3 length: 13 residues. CDR1 is DFQATT and CDR2 is SNEGSKA in the germline V gene (reference sequence). The CDR3 DNA follows: TGCAGTGCTAAAGTGGCAGGGGATTCACCCCTCCACTTT. Its protein product is CSAKVAGDSPLHF.

V and J are TRBV5-4 and TRBJ2-5; 9 nucleotides align to TRBD1. CDR1 is SGHNT, CDR2 YYREEE, per germline (reference sequence). The length of the CDR3 is 15 residues. Trimming cost V 3 bases and J 4 bases; bases outside gene matches: 7. The CDR3 reads CASSSWTGEAETQYF. In nucleotides, the CDR3 is TGTGCCAGCAGCTCCTGGACAGGGGAGGCAGAGACCCAGTACTTC.

The genes are TRBV5-5 and TRBJ1-1, with D unclear. V was trimmed by 4 bases and J by 3 bases, leaving 10 bases between them. Germline V CDR1 and CDR2: SGHKS, YYEKEE (reference sequence). This CDR3 comprises 13 residues. The CDR3 region has the DNA TGTGCCAGCAGCCCGGGCCCTGACACTGAAGCTTTCTTT. This translates into CASSPGPDTEAFF. The whole variable domain, remainder taken from reference TRBV5-5 and TRBJ1-1, is DAGVTQSPTHLIKTRGQQVTLRCSPISGHKSVSWYQQVLGQGPQFIFQYYEKEERGRGNFPDRFSARQFPNYSSELNVNALLLGDSALYLCASSPGPDTEAFFGQGTRLTVV.

There are a few counts of this clonotype. This sequence joins TRBV5-1 and TRBJ2-1; D possibly corresponds to TRBD2 (5 bases). The germline V gene has CDR1 SGHRS and CDR2 YFSETQ. The CDR3 covers 15 residues. Trimming stripped 4 bases from V and 8 bases from J, with 19 bases between. In DNA, the CDR3 is TGCGCCAGCAGCCAACAGAGTCCCGGGAATGATGAGCAGTTCTTC. Its translation is CASSQQSPGNDEQFF.

This clonotype was recorded at least ten times. V gene TRBV24-1 combines with J gene TRBJ1-6; D is undetermined. In germline, CDR1 is KGHDR, CDR2 SFDVKD. CDR3 length equals 12 residues. Deletions cut 3 bases from V and 9 bases from J, with 5 bases between. The CDR3 loop reads CATSDGLSPLHF. The CDR3 DNA reads TGTGCCACCAGTGATGGTCTTTCACCCCTCCACTTT.

The chain uses TRBV20-1 and TRBJ2-3; tentative D call: TRBD1 (5 bases). CDR3 length: 14 residues. Germline V CDR1 and CDR2: DFQATT, SNEGSKA (reference sequence). Trimming took 6 bases from V and 10 from J, leaving 23 bases between them. CDR3 residues: CSASPPGEGAPQYF. DNA of the CDR3: TGCAGTGCCTCCCCTCCAGGCGAAGGGGCGCCGCAGTATTTT.

This clonotype was seen repeatedly, ten times or more. The chain combines TRBV15 with TRBJ2-3, with a possible D match to TRBD2 (6 bases). This CDR3 is built from 15 residues. Germline V gene lookup returns CDR1 LNHNV and CDR2 YYDKDF (reference sequence). V shed 0 bases and J shed 1 base, with 8 bases lying between them. The CDR3 spells CATSRDPSGTDTQYF. CDR3 DNA sequence: TGTGCCACCAGCAGAGACCCTAGCGGCACAGATACGCAGTATTTT.

There are many counts of this clonotype. An end of the junction does not agree with germline; a read error may underlie this. The chain employs TRBV5-1 and TRBJ2-7; a weak D match, TRBD2 (6 bases). The length of the CDR3 is 15 residues. The germline V gene has CDR1 SGHRS and CDR2 YFSETQ. Here the CDR3 reads CASSSLGLASYEQYF. As DNA, the CDR3 is TGTGCCAGCAGTTCCCTGGGACTCGCATCCTACGAGCAGTACTTC.

The CDR3 coding sequence is TGTGCCAGCAGTCGGTGGAGCGGGGACTCCTACGAGCAGTACTTC. Translated: CASSRWSGDSYEQYF. The V call is TRBV6-2 or TRBV6-3, the J call TRBJ2-7; 7 bases align to TRBD2. CDR1 is MNHEY, CDR2 SVGEGT, per germline. The CDR3 has 15 amino acids. Germline trimming cut 5 bases from V and 0 bases from J; bases unmatched to any gene: 7.

This rearrangement joins TRBV11-2 to TRBJ1-2; 7 bases agree with TRBD1. CDR1 is SGHAT, CDR2 FQNNGV, per germline. Germline trimming cut 3 bases from V and 7 bases from J; bases unmatched to any gene: 5. The CDR3 extends over 13 amino acids. CDR3 DNA: TGTGCCAGCAGCTTGGAAGGGGGCTTTGGCTACACCTTC. It encodes CASSLEGGFGYTF.

The chain joins TRBV12-3 or TRBV12-4 to TRBJ2-3; 8 bases are a match to TRBD2. V lost 11 bases, J lost 0 bases, and 19 bases stayed unmatched. The CDR3 contains 18 residues. CDR3 amino acids: CAFDRGGQFHPSTDTQYF. Here the CDR3 DNA reads TGTGCCTTCGACCGGGGGGGACAATTCCATCCAAGCACAGATACGCAGTATTTT.

The CDR3, as DNA: TGCAGTGCTAGAGGACAGGCTAGAGAGCAGTTCTTC. Its translation: CSARGQAREQFF. V and J are TRBV20-1 and TRBJ2-1; tentatively, D is TRBD1 (6 bases). Looked up from germline, CDR1 is DFQATT and CDR2 is SNEGSKA (reference sequence). The CDR3 spans 12 residues. V shed 1 base and J shed 10 bases, with 11 bases lying between them.